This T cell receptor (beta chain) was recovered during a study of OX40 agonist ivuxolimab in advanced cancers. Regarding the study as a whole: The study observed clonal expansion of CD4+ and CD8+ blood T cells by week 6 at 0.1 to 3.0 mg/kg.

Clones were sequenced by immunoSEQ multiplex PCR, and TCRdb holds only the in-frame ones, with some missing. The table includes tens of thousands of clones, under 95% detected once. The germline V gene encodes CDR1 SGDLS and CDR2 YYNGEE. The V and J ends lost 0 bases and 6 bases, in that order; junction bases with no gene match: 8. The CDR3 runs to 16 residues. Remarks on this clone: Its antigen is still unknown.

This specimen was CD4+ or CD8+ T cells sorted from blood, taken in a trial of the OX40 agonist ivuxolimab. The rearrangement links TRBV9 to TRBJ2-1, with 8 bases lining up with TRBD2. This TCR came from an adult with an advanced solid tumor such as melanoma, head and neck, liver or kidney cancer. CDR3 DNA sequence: TGTGCCAGCAGCGTAGGTTACAGCGGGAGTTCCAATGAGCAGTTCTTC. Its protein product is CASSVGYSGSSNEQFF. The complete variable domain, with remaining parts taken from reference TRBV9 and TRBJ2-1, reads DSGVTQTPKHLITATGQRVTLRCSPRSGDLSVYWYQQSLDQGLQFLIQYYNGEERAKGNILERFSAQQFPDLHSELNLSSLELGDSALYFCASSVGYSGSSNEQFFGPGTRLTVL.